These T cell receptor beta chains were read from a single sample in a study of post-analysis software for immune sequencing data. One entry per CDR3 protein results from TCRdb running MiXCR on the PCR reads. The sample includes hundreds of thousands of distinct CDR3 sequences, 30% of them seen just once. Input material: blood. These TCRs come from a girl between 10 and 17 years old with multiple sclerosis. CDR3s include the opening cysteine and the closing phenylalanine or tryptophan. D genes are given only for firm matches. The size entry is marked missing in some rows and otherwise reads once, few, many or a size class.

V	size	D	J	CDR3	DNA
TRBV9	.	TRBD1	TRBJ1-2	CASSAEDRGNYGYTF	TGTGCCAGCAGCGCCGAGGACAGGGGAAACTATGGCTACACCTTC
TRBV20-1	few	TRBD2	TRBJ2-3	CSAQTSEDFSTDTQYF	TGCAGTGCCCAGACTAGCGAGGATTTTAGCACAGATACGCAGTATTTT
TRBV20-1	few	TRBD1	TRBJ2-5	CSARDRWTGKTQYF	TGCAGTGCTAGAGATCGGTGGACAGGAAAGACCCAGTACTTC
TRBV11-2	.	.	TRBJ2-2	CASSLDDWQINTGELFF	TGTGCCAGCAGCTTAGATGATTGGCAGATCAACACCGGGGAGCTGTTTTTT
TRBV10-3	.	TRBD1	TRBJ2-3	CAIRGDRGPTDTQYF	TGTGCCATCAGGGGGGACAGGGGGCCCACAGATACGCAGTATTTT
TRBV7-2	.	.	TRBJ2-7	CASSLAAGLPPEQYF	TGTGCCAGCAGCTTAGCGGCTGGTCTACCCCCCGAGCAGTACTTC
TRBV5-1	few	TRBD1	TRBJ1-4	CASSLAGTENEKLFF	TGCGCCAGCAGCTTGGCCGGGACAGAGAATGAAAAACTGTTTTTT
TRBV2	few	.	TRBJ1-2	CASSFSPRDGGYGYTF	TGTGCCAGCAGTTTCTCCCCCCGGGACGGGGGCTATGGCTACACCTTC
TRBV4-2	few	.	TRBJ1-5	CASSPQDLSNQPQHF	TGTGCCAGCAGCCCACAGGACCTTAGCAATCAGCCCCAGCATTTT
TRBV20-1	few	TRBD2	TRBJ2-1	CSATLAGSYNEQFF	TGCAGTGCTACACTAGCGGGGTCTTACAATGAGCAGTTCTTC
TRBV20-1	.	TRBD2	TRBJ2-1	CSARGGTSGNNEQFF	TGCAGTGCTAGAGGGGGGACTAGCGGAAACAATGAGCAGTTCTTC
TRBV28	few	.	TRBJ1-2	CASSPTRRGYTF	TGTGCCAGCAGTCCAACACGCCGTGGCTACACCTTC
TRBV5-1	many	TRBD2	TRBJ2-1	CASRLGLAGVSSYNEQFF	TGCGCCAGCAGACTCGGACTAGCGGGAGTCAGCTCCTACAATGAGCAGTTCTTC
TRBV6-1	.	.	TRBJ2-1	CASSVEGSTYNEQFF	TGTGCCAGCAGTGTCGAGGGAAGTACCTACAATGAGCAGTTCTTC
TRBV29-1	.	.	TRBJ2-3	CSAASTDTQYF	TGCAGCGCAGCTAGCACAGATACGCAGTATTTT
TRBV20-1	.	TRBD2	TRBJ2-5	CSASAGTSSGETQYF	TGCAGTGCTAGCGCCGGGACTAGCTCAGGAGAGACCCAGTACTTC
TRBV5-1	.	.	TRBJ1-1	CASSRDSDGTEAFF	TGCGCCAGCAGCCGAGACTCGGACGGCACTGAAGCTTTCTTT
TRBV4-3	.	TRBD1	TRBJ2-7	CASSQAWSGQGGYEQYF	TGCGCCAGCAGCCAAGCTTGGAGTGGACAGGGAGGCTACGAGCAGTACTTC